One sample yielded the 28 T cell receptor beta chains listed below, sequenced in a study of glioma-infiltrating T cells after dendritic cell vaccination. Indicated time point: after dendritic cell vaccination, including at tumor progression/relapse. Profiled with immunoSEQ multiplex PCR; TCRdb holds only in-frame clones, not every one. The sample holds approximately 90,000 clones, 81% seen once. Here the sequenced sample was blood, taken after dendritic cell vaccination. The origin of the receptors is a human donor with glioblastoma.

The genes are TRBV4-1 and TRBJ2-5; no reliable D call. Trimming pared 2 bases from V and 5 bases from J, leaving 15 bases between. The CDR3 is 15 residues long. Germline CDR1 is MGHRA and CDR2 is YSYEKL. CDR3 residues: CASSQLGGFAETQYF. The CDR3 DNA sequence: TGCGCCAGCAGCCAACTTGGCGGATTTGCCGAGACCCAGTACTTC.

This chain links TRBV29-1 with TRBJ1-2; 12 nucleotides align to TRBD1. With 0 bases clipped from V and 7 bases from J, the junction kept 6 bases outside the gene matches. This CDR3 region has 15 residues. Germline V CDR1 and CDR2: SQVTM, ANQGSEA. The CDR3 is CSVEDWGQGASGYTF. The CDR3 bases are TGCAGCGTTGAAGATTGGGGACAGGGGGCGAGTGGCTACACCTTC.

J is TRBJ2-2 and V is TRBV7-8; a possible D gene is TRBD1 (5 bases). This CDR3 spans 15 amino acids. Germline V lookup: CDR1 SGHVS, CDR2 FQNEAQ. V lost 5 bases and J 1 base, leaving 11 bases between the germline ends. The CDR3 bases are TGTGCCAGCAGCCTCGGACAAATGAACACCGGGGAGCTGTTTTTT. As protein: CASSLGQMNTGELFF.

CDR3 region: CASNKDSANYGYTF. The CDR3 DNA follows: TGTGCCAGCAACAAGGACAGCGCTAACTATGGCTACACCTTC. The chain combines TRBV2 with TRBJ1-2, with D possibly matching TRBD1 (6 bases). In germline, CDR1 is SNHLY, CDR2 FYNNEI. CDR3 length: 14 residues. V lost 7 bases and J lost 0, with 12 bases in between. The entire variable domain, with the rest obtained from reference TRBV2 and TRBJ1-2, is as follows: EPEVTQTPSHQVTQMGQEVILRCVPISNHLYFYWYRQILGQKVEFLVSFYNNEISEKSEIFDDQFSVERPDGSNFTLKIRSTKLEDSAMYFCASNKDSANYGYTFGSGTRLTVV.

The V call is TRBV9, the J call TRBJ1-5; the D is unclear. Germline V lookup: CDR1 SGDLS, CDR2 YYNGEE. The CDR3 is made up of 18 amino acids. The V end was cut by 3 bases, the J end by 2 bases, with 21 bases between. The CDR3 sequence is CASSAPLLSSGGNQPQHF. Here the CDR3 DNA reads TGTGCCAGCAGCGCCCCCCTGCTTTCTAGCGGGGGCAATCAGCCCCAGCATTTT.

The V and J genes are TRBV2 and TRBJ2-7, with TRBD1 identical over 10 bases. The CDR3 runs to 13 residues. The V segment lost 8 bases and the J segment 7 bases; nucleotides outside the gene matches: 8. The germline gives CDR1 SNHLY, CDR2 FYNNEI. DNA for the CDR3: TGTGCCAGCCGGGACAGGGGCCTTTTGGAGCAGTACTTC. Translation: CASRDRGLLEQYF.

The chain joins TRBV5-1 to TRBJ2-4; D is undetermined. The V and J ends lost 0 bases and 4 bases respectively, with 11 bases between them. The CDR3 is made up of 15 amino acids. Germline-derived CDR1 and CDR2 are SGHRS and YFSETQ. CDR3 sequence reads: CASSLGQNDKNIQYF. The CDR3 region has the DNA TGCGCCAGCAGCTTGGGCCAGAACGATAAAAACATTCAGTACTTC.

The chain uses TRBV30 and TRBJ1-1; D not certain. Germline values: CDR1 GTSNPN, CDR2 SVGIG (reference sequence). V was cut by 2 bases and J by 0 bases, with 19 bases left in between. The CDR3 is made up of 17 amino acids. Here the CDR3 reads CAWSPFGHLLMNTEAFF. DNA for the CDR3: TGTGCCTGGAGTCCGTTTGGGCACCTGCTTATGAACACTGAAGCTTTCTTT.

The rearrangement joins TRBV5-1 to TRBJ1-2; D gene ambiguous. V gave up 3 bases and J gave up 4 bases, with 13 bases separating them. Germline V gene lookup returns CDR1 SGHRS and CDR2 YFSETQ. This CDR3 is 14 amino acids long. CDR3 sequence reads: CASSSNEGGYGYTF. The CDR3 region has the DNA TGCGCCAGCAGCTCGAACGAGGGTGGCTATGGCTACACCTTC.

This chain links TRBV6-5 with TRBJ1-6; 7 positions agree with TRBD1. This CDR3 spans 14 amino acids. Germline trimming cut 5 bases from V and 10 bases from J; bases unmatched to any gene: 8. The V gene's germline CDR1 is MNHEY and CDR2 SVGAGI. The CDR3 region has the DNA TGTGCCAGCAGTCCACGACAGGGAAGGTCACCCCTCCACTTT. Its protein product is CASSPRQGRSPLHF.

This chain connects TRBV11-2 to TRBJ1-5; TRBD1 is a possible D gene (6 bases). Trimming shortened V by 5 bases and J by 5 bases, and 13 bases separated the two germline ends. CDR1 is SGHAT and CDR2 is FQNNGV in the germline V gene. The CDR3 has 14 residues. CDR3 in amino acids: CASSKGDSDQPQHF. The DNA of the CDR3 is TGTGCCAGCAGCAAGGGGGATTCCGATCAGCCCCAGCATTTT.

This clone occurred a few times. The chain couples TRBV19 to TRBJ1-5, with 7 bases lining up with TRBD1. The CDR3 is 14 residues long. J lost 6 bases, V lost 5 bases, and 7 bases had no gene match. From germline, CDR1 is LNHDA and CDR2 SQIVND (reference sequence). In DNA, the CDR3 is TGTGCCAGTAGTGTCGACAGGGTAAGTCAGCCCCAGCATTTT. Amino acid sequence: CASSVDRVSQPQHF. Complete variable domain (other parts from reference TRBV19 and TRBJ1-5): DGGITQSPKYLFRKEGQNVTLSCEQNLNHDAMYWYRQDPGQGLRLIYYSQIVNDFQKGDIAEGYSVSREKKESFPLTVTSAQKNPTAFYLCASSVDRVSQPQHFGDGTRLSIL.

This clone appeared a single time. This chain joins TRBV19 and TRBJ2-7, with 8 nucleotides matching TRBD2. CDR1 LNHDA and CDR2 SQIVND come from the germline V gene (reference sequence). Trimming removed 1 base from V and 2 bases from J; junction bases left unmatched: 4. The CDR3 is 15 residues long. The CDR3 loop is CASSIAAGAPYEQYF. The CDR3 DNA reads as TGTGCCAGTAGTATAGCAGCGGGGGCCCCCTACGAGCAGTACTTC.

This clone was picked up many times. This chain joins TRBV5-4 and TRBJ1-5; TRBD1 might be the D (6 bases). Germline loops: CDR1 SGHNT, CDR2 YYREEE (reference sequence). V dropped 6 bases and J dropped 5 bases, with 30 bases sitting between them. This CDR3 has 19 residues. CDR3 sequence reads: CASTHSGLRRGAGDQPQHF. DNA for the CDR3: TGTGCCAGCACCCACTCTGGCCTCAGGCGGGGGGCGGGGGATCAGCCCCAGCATTTT. The entire variable domain, with the rest obtained from reference TRBV5-4 and TRBJ1-5, is as follows: ETGVTQSPTHLIKTRGQQVTLRCSSQSGHNTVSWYQQALGQGPQFIFQYYREEENGRGNFPPRFSGLQFPNYSSELNVNALELDDSALYLCASTHSGLRRGAGDQPQHFGDGTRLSIL.

The rearrangement joins TRBV7-9 to TRBJ1-5, with D possibly being TRBD1 (5 bases). The CDR3 runs 15 residues. Between the trimmed V and J ends, which lost 3 bases and 0 bases, there was a span of 9 bases. The germline gives CDR1 SEHNR, CDR2 FQNEAQ (reference sequence). The CDR3 reads CASSFGAASNQPQHF. In DNA form, the CDR3 reads TGTGCCAGCAGCTTTGGGGCAGCTAGCAATCAGCCCCAGCATTTT.

J is TRBJ2-5 and V is TRBV30, with 7 bases aligning to TRBD1. Germline V CDR1 and CDR2: GTSNPN, SVGIG (reference sequence). V lost 8 bases and J lost 3; bases outside the gene matches: 9. CDR3 length: 13 amino acids. The CDR3 coding sequence is TGTGCCCAAAGGCGACAGGGCGAAGAGACCCAGTACTTC. This translates into CAQRRQGEETQYF.

J is TRBJ1-4 and V is TRBV5-1; the D is unclear. The CDR3 is 15 amino acids. V dropped 0 bases and J dropped 3 bases, with 9 bases sitting between them. The germline CDR1 and CDR2 sequences are SGHRS and YFSETQ. This chain's CDR3 is CASSLAPDSNEKLFF. CDR3 in DNA: TGCGCCAGCAGCTTGGCCCCAGACTCTAATGAAAAACTGTTTTTT.

The J gene is TRBJ2-2, the V gene TRBV5-4; TRBD1 might be the D (6 bases). CDR3 length: 16 residues. Between the trimmed V and J ends, which lost 9 bases and 4 bases, there was a span of 22 bases. CDR1 is SGHNT and CDR2 is YYREEE in the germline V gene (reference sequence). In nucleotides, the CDR3 is TGTGCCACAGGGGCGACGTTGGGATGGAGCACCGGGGAGCTGTTTTTT. The encoded protein is CATGATLGWSTGELFF.

The gene calls are TRBV18 and TRBJ1-5; D is perhaps TRBD1 (6 bases). This CDR3 contains 15 residues. Trimming took 6 bases from V and 3 from J, leaving 15 bases between them. Germline V gene sequence: CDR1 KGHSH, CDR2 LQKENI. CDR3 bases: TGTGCCAGCTCTCCCACAGGGCCCCCCAATCAGCCCCAGCATTTT. It encodes CASSPTGPPNQPQHF.

The chain uses TRBV2 and TRBJ2-5; 7 positions match TRBD2. Per germline, CDR1 SNHLY and CDR2 FYNNEI. The CDR3 runs 14 residues. Unmatched junction bases numbered 8, after V lost 6 bases and J lost 4 bases. The CDR3 reads CASRGDGTIETQYF. For the CDR3, the DNA is TGTGCCAGCAGAGGAGACGGGACTATAGAGACCCAGTACTTC. Using reference TRBV2 and TRBJ2-5 for the parts outside the CDR3, the full variable domain is EPEVTQTPSHQVTQMGQEVILRCVPISNHLYFYWYRQILGQKVEFLVSFYNNEISEKSEIFDDQFSVERPDGSNFTLKIRSTKLEDSAMYFCASRGDGTIETQYFGPGTRLLVL.

This clone was recorded a few times. V is TRBV19 and J is TRBJ1-5; D call uncertain. The germline CDR1 and CDR2 sequences are LNHDA and SQIVND (reference sequence). The CDR3 contains 15 residues. Trimming removed 3 bases from V and 5 bases from J, with 14 bases in between. CDR3 in amino acids: CASSIWSPEDQPQHF. As DNA, the CDR3 is TGTGCCAGTAGTATTTGGTCTCCGGAGGATCAGCCCCAGCATTTT.

The chain couples TRBV21-1 to TRBJ2-7; the table's D call, TRBD1, has no DNA check behind it. TRBV21-1 is classified as a pseudogene. The CDR3 spans 13 residues. CDR3 region: CASSKGWTGMKYV. The CDR3 bases are TGTGCCAGCAGCAAAGGTTGGACAGGGATGAAGTACGTC.

The CDR3 DNA is TGCGCCAGCAGCTTCATCGAGAAATACAATGAGCAGTTCTTC. Translating it yields CASSFIEKYNEQFF. V and J are TRBV5-1 and TRBJ2-1; no reliable D call. The CDR3 sequence is 14 residues long. Trimming removed 2 bases from V and 4 bases from J, with 10 bases in between. From germline, CDR1 is SGHRS and CDR2 YFSETQ.

This clone occurred once. The V and J genes are TRBV6-1 and TRBJ2-5; D might be TRBD2 (5 bases). This CDR3 region has 14 residues. Germline V gives CDR1 MNHNS, CDR2 SASEGT. The V end lost 9 bases, the J end lost 5 bases, and 19 bases lay between the germline ends. The CDR3 nucleotides are TGTGCCAGTAGGTTTGTCGGAGGTGGGGAGACCCAGTACTTC. Translation gives CASRFVGGGETQYF.

V usage is TRBV4-1 and J usage is TRBJ1-6; D gene unclear. The V gene's germline CDR1 is MGHRA and CDR2 YSYEKL. CDR3 length: 16 residues. V lost 7 bases and J lost 6, with 19 bases in between. The CDR3 sequence is CASTLSTRLANSPLHF. The CDR3 bases are TGCGCCAGCACCCTTTCGACTCGTTTAGCTAATTCACCCCTCCACTTT.

The V gene is TRBV11-2, the J gene TRBJ1-2, with D perhaps matching TRBD1 (5 bases). The CDR3 runs 13 residues. The germline V gene encodes CDR1 SGHAT and CDR2 FQNNGV. Trimming removed 0 bases at V and 8 bases at J, with 10 bases between. CDR3 sequence reads: CASSLDNRQGYTF. The CDR3, as DNA: TGTGCCAGCAGCTTAGATAACAGGCAGGGCTACACCTTC.

The chain recombines TRBV4-1 with TRBJ2-4, with 15 nucleotides matching TRBD2. The V gene's germline CDR1 is MGHRA and CDR2 YSYEKL. The CDR3 spans 18 residues. Trimming at V came to 3 bases and at J to 3 bases, leaving 6 bases not matched to a gene. CDR3 sequence reads: CASSQGLAGGMVKNIQYF. The DNA for the CDR3 is TGCGCCAGCAGCCAGGGACTAGCGGGAGGCATGGTCAAAAACATTCAGTACTTC.

The CDR3 protein is CASSQVQGSSYEQYF. The CDR3 DNA reads TGCGCCAGCAGCCAAGTACAGGGGTCTTCCTACGAGCAGTACTTC. The V call is TRBV4-1, the J call TRBJ2-7, with 7 bases identical to TRBD1. Germline trimming cut 1 base from V and 1 base from J; bases unmatched to any gene: 4. Germline V gene sequence: CDR1 MGHRA, CDR2 YSYEKL. CDR3 length: 15 residues.